Each of the 17 T cell receptor beta chains below was sequenced from the same sample in a study of response to subunit inactivated influenza vaccine. TCRdb re-called the RT-PCR reads through MiXCR, storing one row per CDR3 protein. Here the sample spans 650,000 to 800,000 distinct CDR3 sequences, around 14% being singletons. The sample here was PBMCs from blood, taken around 15 days before vaccination. The receptors shown here come from a man aged 45-65 years who received an inactivated influenza vaccine.

This clonotype was observed a handful of times. This sequence joins TRBV7-9 and TRBJ2-7; possibly TRBD2 for D (7 bases). This CDR3 has 16 residues. With 5 bases removed from V and 2 bases from J, the gap between germline ends came to 19 bases. CDR1 and CDR2 from the germline V gene are SEHNR and FQNEAQ (reference sequence). CDR3 in amino acids: CASSTGSTSPTYEQYF. The DNA of the CDR3 is TGTGCCAGCAGCACAGGGTCGACTAGCCCAACCTACGAGCAGTACTTC.

CDR3 DNA: TGTGCCAGCAGCGACCGGGTCTTGAACACTGAAGCTTTCTTT. Its protein is CASSDRVLNTEAFF. The chain recombines TRBV6-1 with TRBJ1-1; D remains unclear. The CDR3 has 14 residues. The germline CDR1 and CDR2 sequences are MNHNS and SASEGT. Between the trimmed V and J ends, which lost 6 bases and 0 bases, there was a span of 11 bases.

This clonotype was found a few times. The gene calls are TRBV7-9 and TRBJ2-1; the D gene is possibly TRBD1 (7 bases). Between the trimmed V and J ends, which lost 3 bases and 2 bases, there was a span of 11 bases. The CDR3 is made up of 15 amino acids. Germline assignment: CDR1 SEHNR and CDR2 FQNEAQ (reference sequence). CDR3 bases: TGTGCCAGCAGCTTTCAGGGGGGCGCCTACAATGAGCAGTTCTTC. Protein sequence: CASSFQGGAYNEQFF.

This clonotype was counted only a few times. The CDR3 DNA sequence: TGTGCCAGCAGCCCAAGGGGCGGGAGGGTCAATAATGAGCAGTTCTTC. This translates into CASSPRGGRVNNEQFF. The V gene is TRBV4-2, the J gene TRBJ2-1; 9 nucleotides align to TRBD2. Germline V gene lookup returns CDR1 LGHNA and CDR2 YNFKEQ. This CDR3 spans 16 amino acids. V gave up 4 bases and J gave up 7 bases; unmatched junction bases: 11.

V usage is TRBV4-3 and J usage is TRBJ1-2; D is unresolved. V dropped 7 bases and J dropped 1 base, with 16 bases sitting between them. The germline CDR1 and CDR2 sequences are LGHNA and YSLEER. This CDR3 has 15 amino acids. For the CDR3, the DNA is TGCGCCAGCAACCCCACTTGGGATTTTAACTATGGCTACACCTTC. Translating gives CASNPTWDFNYGYTF.

The chain has TRBV9 and TRBJ2-1, with TRBD2 identical over 10 bases. Germline-derived CDR1 and CDR2 are SGDLS and YYNGEE. Trimming at V came to 3 bases and at J to 7 bases, leaving 10 bases not matched to a gene. The CDR3 contains 16 residues. CDR3 region: CASSDPLAGVVNEQFF. For the CDR3, the DNA is TGTGCCAGCAGCGACCCTCTAGCGGGAGTCGTTAATGAGCAGTTCTTC.

There are a few counts of this clonotype. The rearrangement links TRBV7-9 to TRBJ1-4; a weak D match, TRBD1 (6 bases). Germline V gene data show CDR1 as SEHNR and CDR2 as FQNEAQ (reference sequence). This CDR3 has 16 amino acids. The V end was cut by 1 base, the J end by 7 bases, with 16 bases between. The CDR3 reads CASSLGRSGTPEKLFF. Here the CDR3 DNA reads TGTGCCAGCAGCTTAGGGCGATCCGGGACACCTGAAAAACTGTTTTTT. Variable domain in full (rest from reference TRBV7-9 and TRBJ1-4): DTGVSQNPRHKITKRGQNVTFRCDPISEHNRLYWYRQTLGQGPEFLTYFQNEAQLEKSRLLSDRFSAERPKGSFSTLEIQRTEQGDSAMYLCASSLGRSGTPEKLFFGSGTQLSVL.

This clonotype was seen a handful of times. The V gene is TRBV5-1, the J gene TRBJ2-5; the D gene is possibly TRBD1 (8 bases). The CDR3 loop spans 15 amino acids. The germline V gene encodes CDR1 SGHRS and CDR2 YFSETQ. V lost 3 bases and J lost 5, with 17 bases in between. The CDR3 DNA reads as TGCGCCAGCAGCTGGAGGACAGGGAGGGAGGAGACCCAGTACTTC. As protein: CASSWRTGREETQYF.

This clonotype showed up just a few times. V is TRBV5-1 and J is TRBJ2-1; D unclear. V lost 5 bases, J lost 4 bases, and 7 bases lay in between. Germline CDR1 SGHRS, CDR2 YFSETQ. The CDR3 runs to 12 residues. CDR3: CASRITYNEQFF. In DNA, the CDR3 is TGCGCCAGCAGAATTACGTACAATGAGCAGTTCTTC. Full variable domain (missing parts from reference TRBV5-1 and TRBJ2-1): KAGVTQTPRYLIKTRGQQVTLSCSPISGHRSVSWYQQTPGQGLQFLFEYFSETQRNKGNFPGRFSGRQFSNSRSEMNVSTLELGDSALYLCASRITYNEQFFGPGTRLTVL.

The chain recombines TRBV5-1 with TRBJ2-1; D possibly corresponds to TRBD1 (5 bases). The germline CDR1 and CDR2 sequences are SGHRS and YFSETQ. V was cut by 4 bases and J by 4 bases, with 12 bases left in between. The CDR3 extends over 14 amino acids. CDR3 protein: CASSGAEGYNEQFF. CDR3 sequence (DNA): TGCGCCAGCAGCGGGGCGGAAGGTTACAATGAGCAGTTCTTC. The full variable domain, with the rest looked up from reference TRBV5-1 and TRBJ2-1, is KAGVTQTPRYLIKTRGQQVTLSCSPISGHRSVSWYQQTPGQGLQFLFEYFSETQRNKGNFPGRFSGRQFSNSRSEMNVSTLELGDSALYLCASSGAEGYNEQFFGPGTRLTVL.

The rearrangement links TRBV3-1 to TRBJ1-5; D not certain. The CDR3 contains 13 residues. Germline CDR1 LGHDT, CDR2 YNNKEL (reference sequence). V was trimmed by 1 base and J by 4 bases, leaving 5 bases between them. The CDR3 sequence is CASSQVGNQPQHF. The CDR3 nucleotides are TGTGCCAGCAGCCAAGTCGGGAATCAGCCCCAGCATTTT. Combining the CDR3 with reference TRBV3-1 and TRBJ1-5 gives the whole variable domain DTAVSQTPKYLVTQMGNDKSIKCEQNLGHDTMYWYKQDSKKFLKIMFSYNNKELIINETVPNRFSPKSPDKAHLNLHINSLELGDSAVYFCASSQVGNQPQHFGDGTRLSIL.

This clonotype was observed a handful of times. This chain joins TRBV12-3 or TRBV12-4 and TRBJ2-5; D not certain. This CDR3 has 14 residues. The V end lost 2 bases, the J end lost 0 bases, and 7 bases lay between the germline ends. As DNA, the CDR3 is TGTGCCAGCAGTTTAAGGGCGGACCAAGAGACCCAGTACTTC. It codes for CASSLRADQETQYF.

This clonotype appeared a few times. The chain has TRBV20-1 and TRBJ2-3; the D gene could be TRBD1 or TRBD2 (6 bases each). Germline lookup yields CDR1 DFQATT and CDR2 SNEGSKA (reference sequence). The V end lost 3 bases, the J end lost 3 bases, and 13 bases lay between the germline ends. The CDR3 is 14 residues long. CDR3 sequence reads: CSARRGGHTDTQYF. CDR3 DNA: TGCAGTGCTAGGCGAGGGGGGCATACAGATACGCAGTATTTT.

V usage is TRBV4-3 and J usage is TRBJ2-7, with a weak D call TRBD1 (5 bases). The CDR3 is 14 residues long. V lost 0 bases to trimming and J lost 2 bases, with 8 bases between them. Germline V lookup: CDR1 LGHNA, CDR2 YSLEER. This CDR3 is CASSQETRAYEQYF. The CDR3 nucleotides read TGCGCCAGCAGCCAAGAGACCAGGGCCTACGAGCAGTACTTC.

The rearrangement uses TRBV9 and TRBJ2-1, with a tentative D call TRBD2 (5 bases). V lost 0 bases and J lost 2, with 9 bases in between. This CDR3 spans 15 amino acids. CDR1 and CDR2 (germline): SGDLS, YYNGEE. CDR3 sequence reads: CASSVGGYTYNEQFF. The CDR3 coding sequence is TGTGCCAGCAGCGTAGGAGGGTACACCTACAATGAGCAGTTCTTC.

The sample holds many counts of this clonotype. This sequence joins TRBV4-1 and TRBJ2-1, with 13 bases lining up with TRBD2. This CDR3 contains 16 residues. The germline gives CDR1 MGHRA, CDR2 YSYEKL. After removal of 3 bases from V and 5 bases from J, the junction contained 4 bases not matched to a gene. CDR3 loop: CASSHRLAGGHNEQFF. For the CDR3, the DNA is TGCGCCAGCAGCCATCGACTAGCGGGGGGCCACAATGAGCAGTTCTTC.

The chain links TRBV7-2 to TRBJ2-2; 10 nucleotides line up with TRBD1. Germline lookup yields CDR1 SGHTA and CDR2 FQGNSA. The V and J ends lost 3 bases and 6 bases, in that order; junction bases with no gene match: 10. The CDR3 has 17 amino acids. The CDR3: CASSFFLGTGASGELFF. CDR3 nucleotides: TGTGCCAGCAGCTTTTTCCTCGGGACAGGGGCGTCCGGGGAGCTGTTTTTT.